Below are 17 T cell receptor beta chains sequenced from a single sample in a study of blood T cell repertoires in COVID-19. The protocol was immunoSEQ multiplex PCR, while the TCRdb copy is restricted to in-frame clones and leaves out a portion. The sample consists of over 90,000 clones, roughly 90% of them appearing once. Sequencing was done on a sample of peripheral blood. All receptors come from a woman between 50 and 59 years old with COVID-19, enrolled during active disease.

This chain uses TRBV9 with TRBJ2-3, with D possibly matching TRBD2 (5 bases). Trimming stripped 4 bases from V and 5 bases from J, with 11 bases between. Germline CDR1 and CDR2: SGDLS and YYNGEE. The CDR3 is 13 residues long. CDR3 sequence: CASSRREGDTQYF. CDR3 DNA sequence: TGTGCCAGCAGCCGCCGCGAGGGAGATACGCAGTATTTT.

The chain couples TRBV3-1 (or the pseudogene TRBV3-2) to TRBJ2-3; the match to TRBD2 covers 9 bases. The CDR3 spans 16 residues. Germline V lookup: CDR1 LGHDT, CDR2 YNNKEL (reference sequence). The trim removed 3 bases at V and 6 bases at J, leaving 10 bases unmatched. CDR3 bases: TGTGCCAGCAGCCATGACAGGCGGGGGGGCGGGGATACGCAGTATTTT. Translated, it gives CASSHDRRGGGDTQYF.

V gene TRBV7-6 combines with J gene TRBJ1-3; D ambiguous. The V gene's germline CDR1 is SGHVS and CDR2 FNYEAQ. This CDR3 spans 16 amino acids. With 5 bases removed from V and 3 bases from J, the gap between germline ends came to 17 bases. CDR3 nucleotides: TGTGCCAGCAGCGCCACCGTAGGAGGGTTTGGAAACACCATATATTTT. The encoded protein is CASSATVGGFGNTIYF.

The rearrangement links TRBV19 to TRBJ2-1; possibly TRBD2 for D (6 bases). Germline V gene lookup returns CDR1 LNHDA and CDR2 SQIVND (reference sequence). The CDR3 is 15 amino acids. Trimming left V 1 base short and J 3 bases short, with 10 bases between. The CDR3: CASSIGQGGYNEQFF. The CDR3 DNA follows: TGTGCCAGTAGTATAGGGCAGGGAGGCTACAATGAGCAGTTCTTC.

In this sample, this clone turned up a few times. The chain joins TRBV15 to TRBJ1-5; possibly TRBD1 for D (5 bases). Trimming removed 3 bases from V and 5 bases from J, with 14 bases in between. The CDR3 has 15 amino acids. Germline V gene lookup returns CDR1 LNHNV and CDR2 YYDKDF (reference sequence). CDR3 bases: TGTGCCACCAGCAGGGATGACAGTGGGGATCAGCCCCAGCATTTT. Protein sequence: CATSRDDSGDQPQHF.

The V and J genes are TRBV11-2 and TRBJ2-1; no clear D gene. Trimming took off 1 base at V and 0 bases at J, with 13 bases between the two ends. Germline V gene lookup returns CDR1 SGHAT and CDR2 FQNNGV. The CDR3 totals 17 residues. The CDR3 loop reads CASSLVVAASSYNEQFF. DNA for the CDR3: TGTGCCAGCAGCTTAGTCGTTGCGGCCAGCTCCTACAATGAGCAGTTCTTC.

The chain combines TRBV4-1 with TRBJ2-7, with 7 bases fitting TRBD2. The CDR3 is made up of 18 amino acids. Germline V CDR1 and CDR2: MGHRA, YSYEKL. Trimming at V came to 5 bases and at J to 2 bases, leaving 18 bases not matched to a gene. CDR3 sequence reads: CASSDNWVSGGKTYEQYF. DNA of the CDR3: TGCGCCAGCAGCGACAACTGGGTTTCCGGGGGGAAGACCTACGAGCAGTACTTC.

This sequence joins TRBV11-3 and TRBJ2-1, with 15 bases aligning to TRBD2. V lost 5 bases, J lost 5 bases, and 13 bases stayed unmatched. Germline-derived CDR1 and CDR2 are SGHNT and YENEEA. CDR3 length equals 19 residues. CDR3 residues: CASSPSWGLAGGLNNEQFF. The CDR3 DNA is TGTGCCAGCAGCCCTAGCTGGGGACTAGCGGGGGGCCTGAACAATGAGCAGTTCTTC.

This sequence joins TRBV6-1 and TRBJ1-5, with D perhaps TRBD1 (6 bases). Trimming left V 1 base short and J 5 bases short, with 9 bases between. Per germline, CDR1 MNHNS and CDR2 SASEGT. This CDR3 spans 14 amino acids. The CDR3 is CASSEGTAYQPQHF. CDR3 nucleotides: TGTGCCAGCAGTGAAGGGACAGCCTATCAGCCCCAGCATTTT.

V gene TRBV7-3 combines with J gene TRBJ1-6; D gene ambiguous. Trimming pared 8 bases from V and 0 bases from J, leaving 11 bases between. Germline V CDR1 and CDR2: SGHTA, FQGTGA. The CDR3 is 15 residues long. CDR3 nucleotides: TGTGCCAGCCGACTTACTAGCTCCTATAATTCACCCCTCCACTTT. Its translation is CASRLTSSYNSPLHF.

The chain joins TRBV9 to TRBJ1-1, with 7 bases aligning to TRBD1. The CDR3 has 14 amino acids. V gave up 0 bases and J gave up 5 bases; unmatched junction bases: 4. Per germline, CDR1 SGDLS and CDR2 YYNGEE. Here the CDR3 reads CASSVGQGWTEAFF. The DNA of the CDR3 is TGTGCCAGCAGCGTAGGACAGGGTTGGACTGAAGCTTTCTTT.

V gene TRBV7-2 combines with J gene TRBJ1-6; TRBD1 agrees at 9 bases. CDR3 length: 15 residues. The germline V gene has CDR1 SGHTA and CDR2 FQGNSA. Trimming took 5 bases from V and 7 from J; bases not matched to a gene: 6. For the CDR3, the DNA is TGTGCCAGCAGCACTTACAGGGGGCCGAATTCACCCCTCCACTTT. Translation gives CASSTYRGPNSPLHF.

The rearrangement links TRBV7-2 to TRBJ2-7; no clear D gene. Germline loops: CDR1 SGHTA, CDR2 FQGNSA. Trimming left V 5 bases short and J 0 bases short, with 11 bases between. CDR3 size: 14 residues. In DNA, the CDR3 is TGTGCCAGCAGCCCCCCCACGAGCTCCTACGAGCAGTACTTC. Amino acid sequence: CASSPPTSSYEQYF.

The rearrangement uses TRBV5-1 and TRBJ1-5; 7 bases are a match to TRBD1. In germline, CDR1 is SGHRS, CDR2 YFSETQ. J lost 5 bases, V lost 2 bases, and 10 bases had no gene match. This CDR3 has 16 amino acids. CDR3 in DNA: TGCGCCAGCAGCTTCCTCCCCGGGACAGAATATCAGCCCCAGCATTTT. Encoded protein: CASSFLPGTEYQPQHF.

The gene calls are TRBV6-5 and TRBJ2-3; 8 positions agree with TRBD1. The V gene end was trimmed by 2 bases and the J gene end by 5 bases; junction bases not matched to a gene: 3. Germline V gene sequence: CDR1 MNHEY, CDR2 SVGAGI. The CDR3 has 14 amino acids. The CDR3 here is CASSYRTGRDTQYF. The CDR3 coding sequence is TGTGCCAGCAGTTACAGGACAGGGAGAGATACGCAGTATTTT.

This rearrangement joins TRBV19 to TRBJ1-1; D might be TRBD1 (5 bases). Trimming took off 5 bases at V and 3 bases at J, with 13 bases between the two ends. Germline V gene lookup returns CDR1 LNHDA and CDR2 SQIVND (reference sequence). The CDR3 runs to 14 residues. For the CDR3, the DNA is TGTGCCAGTAGTTATTTCGGCAGGGACACTGAAGCTTTCTTT. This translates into CASSYFGRDTEAFF.

Here the CDR3 reads CASTGTSGNYNEQFF. The DNA for the CDR3 is TGTGCCAGCACTGGAACTAGCGGGAACTACAATGAGCAGTTCTTC. The chain couples TRBV6-5 to TRBJ2-1, with 10 bases aligning to TRBD2. Germline V gene sequence: CDR1 MNHEY, CDR2 SVGAGI. The CDR3 spans 15 residues. Trimming cost V 7 bases and J 3 bases; bases outside gene matches: 6.